Below are 12 T cell receptor beta chains sequenced from a single sample in a study of CD8+CD57+ T cells in acquired aplastic anemia. The patients chosen for sequencing had shown expansion of CD8+CD57+ cells (detected by flow cytometry). Using genomic DNA as the template, TCR beta VDJ and CDR3 profiling was carried out. TCRdb re-derived calls from the reads in MiXCR, one entry per CDR3 protein. Of roughly 260,000 distinct CDR3 sequences in the sample, roughly half are singletons; the top ten hold about 7.8%. The source material was sorted CD4+, CD8+, or CD8+CD57+ T cells (not recorded which) from PBMCs. These receptors originate from a human donor with aplastic anemia.

V usage is TRBV18 and J usage is TRBJ2-3; 8 positions agree with TRBD1. This CDR3 has 17 amino acids. Unmatched junction bases numbered 14, after V lost 3 bases and J lost 6 bases. Germline V gene data show CDR1 as KGHSH and CDR2 as LQKENI. The CDR3 is CASSPLPRTGMWDTQYF. In nucleotides, the CDR3 is TGTGCCAGCTCACCCCTACCGAGGACAGGGATGTGGGATACGCAGTATTTT.

In its sample, this clonotype was seen a few times. The chain links TRBV6-2 or TRBV6-3 to TRBJ2-7, with D possibly being TRBD1 or TRBD2 (5 bases each). The CDR3 is made up of 12 amino acids. Trimming removed 8 bases at V and 2 bases at J, with 10 bases between. From germline, CDR1 is MNHEY and CDR2 SVGEGT. CDR3 DNA sequence: TGTGCCAGCCTCGGGACGGCCTACGAGCAGTACTTC. It codes for CASLGTAYEQYF.

Notes on this clonotype: Given a much more abundant clone one base away, this may be a read error. No conserved phenylalanine or tryptophan ends this CDR3, so it is likely a read error. The chain recombines TRBV20-1 with TRBJ2-1; 12 bases agree with TRBD2. This CDR3 spans 15 amino acids. Germline V lookup: CDR1 DFQATT, CDR2 SNEGSKA (reference sequence). J lost 1 base, V lost 4 bases, and 2 bases had no gene match. The CDR3 spells CSATLAGGSYNEQFL. The CDR3 DNA reads TGCAGTGCTACACTAGCGGGAGGATCCTACAATGAGCAGTTCCTC.

This clonotype occurred a few times. This rearrangement joins TRBV27 to TRBJ1-2; D is ambiguous. The CDR3 loop spans 12 amino acids. Trimming cost V 6 bases and J 8 bases, with 13 bases left between them. CDR1 and CDR2 from the germline V gene are MNHEY and SMNVEV (reference sequence). CDR3 coding DNA: TGTGCCAGCAGCCTCTACGGACGGGGCTACACCTTC. Translating gives CASSLYGRGYTF.

This chain connects TRBV20-1 to TRBJ2-7, with D perhaps given as TRBD1 or TRBD2 (5 bases each). This CDR3 comprises 12 residues. V was trimmed by 3 bases and J by 5 bases, leaving 11 bases between them. CDR1 is DFQATT, CDR2 SNEGSKA, per germline (reference sequence). This CDR3 reads CSARRDGDEQYF. CDR3 DNA: TGCAGTGCTAGGAGGGACGGGGACGAGCAGTACTTC.

Many counts were recorded for this clonotype. The chain combines TRBV19 with TRBJ1-1, with 7 positions matching TRBD1. Germline V lookup: CDR1 LNHDA, CDR2 SQIVND (reference sequence). The CDR3 is made up of 16 amino acids. J gave up 1 base and V 3 bases, and 8 bases lay outside the gene matches. The CDR3 coding sequence is TGTGCCAGTAGTATCGAGTGGGACAGACGGAACACTGAAGCTTTCTTT. Translation gives CASSIEWDRRNTEAFF.

This clonotype was counted a few times. J is TRBJ2-7 and V is TRBV4-2; D ambiguous. Trimming pared 6 bases from V and 4 bases from J, leaving 10 bases between. The CDR3 length is 12 residues. Germline values: CDR1 LGHNA, CDR2 YNFKEQ. CDR3 DNA sequence: TGTGCCAGCAGTCCTGACCCTTACGAGCAGTACTTC. Amino acid sequence: CASSPDPYEQYF.

For this clonotype: A much larger clone lies a single base off, so this may be a read error. The chain joins TRBV6-4 to TRBJ1-1, with TRBD1 as a possible D gene (5 bases). The CDR3 runs 14 residues. Germline lookup yields CDR1 MRHNA and CDR2 SNTAGT. The CDR3 nucleotides read TGTTCCAGCACCTCGGACACAGAGAACACTGAAGCTTTCTTT. Translation: CSSTSDTENTEAFF.

The V and J genes are TRBV20-1 and TRBJ2-3; D possibly corresponds to TRBD1 (6 bases). There are 15 residues in the CDR3. Germline values: CDR1 DFQATT, CDR2 SNEGSKA (reference sequence). V lost 0 bases and J 3 bases, leaving 13 bases between the germline ends. The CDR3 region is CSARDGQGWTDTQYF. CDR3 nucleotides: TGCAGTGCTAGAGATGGTCAGGGGTGGACAGATACGCAGTATTTT.

This clonotype has a count of ten or more. This chain joins TRBV6-1 and TRBJ1-5; D unclear. The germline V and J ends were trimmed by 6 bases and 0 bases, with 9 bases remaining between them. Germline V gene data show CDR1 as MNHNS and CDR2 as SASEGT. The CDR3 contains 14 residues. CDR3 residues: CASRQTYSNQPQHF. CDR3 coding DNA: TGTGCCAGCAGGCAGACTTATAGCAATCAGCCCCAGCATTTT.

The rearrangement uses TRBV7-8 and TRBJ2-2; a weak D match, TRBD1 (7 bases). V was cut by 5 bases and J by 3 bases, with 13 bases left in between. CDR3 length equals 15 residues. Germline lookup yields CDR1 SGHVS and CDR2 FQNEAQ. The CDR3 bases are TGTGCCAGCAGCCGCGGGACAGTCGACACCGGGGAGCTGTTTTTT. It yields the protein CASSRGTVDTGELFF.

This clonotype was seen many times. The V and J genes are TRBV15 and TRBJ2-6; D gene unclear. V was shortened by 10 bases and J by 1 base, with 11 bases between the two germline ends. The length of the CDR3 is 14 residues. Per germline, CDR1 LNHNV and CDR2 YYDKDF (reference sequence). In nucleotides, the CDR3 is TGTGCCAGCCAACTCTCTTCTGGGGCCAACGTCCTGACTTTC. As protein: CASQLSSGANVLTF.